Given below is one TCR beta chain in context. Its target is unknown. CDR1 ENHRY and CDR2 SYGVKD come from the germline V gene. V was trimmed by 6 bases and J by 0 bases, leaving 14 bases between them. The CDR3 length is 16 residues. The entry originates in a study of graft-versus-host responses after intestinal transplantation. About the study: Among the recipients, all got anti-thymocyte globulin induction and then tacrolimus and steroids for 2 to 3 years.

Clones were sequenced by immunoSEQ multiplex PCR, and TCRdb holds only the in-frame ones, with some missing. The data show some 83,000 clones, around 91% seen once. The sequence was obtained from a human donor who received an intestinal transplant. The sequencing here drew on unstimulated CD4+ T cells sorted from spleen or lymph node cells, taken before intestinal transplant. V is TRBV10-3 and J is TRBJ2-2; possible D gene TRBD1, 6 bases. In DNA form, the CDR3 reads TGTGCCATCAGCACGGGTCAGGGGTCGAACACCGGGGAGCTGTTTTTT. Protein: CAISTGQGSNTGELFF.